This T cell receptor (beta chain) was profiled in a study of OX40 agonist ivuxolimab in advanced cancers. Study details: An agonistic anti-OX40 (CD134) antibody, ivuxolimab, was used to treat the patients. Whole-study results and caveats: More expanded clones were seen, on average, in CD8+ T cells than in CD4+.

On this clone: Its target is unknown.

The germline V gene encodes CDR1 LGHNT and CDR2 FRNRAP. This CDR3 is 14 amino acids long. The V and J ends lost 4 bases and 7 bases respectively, with 13 bases between them. Here immunoSEQ multiplex PCR was the method, and the copy in TCRdb shows in-frame clones only, minus some. This sample yields 25,000 to 30,000 clones, of which around nine tenths are seen a single time; nearly 20% belongs to the top ten. The V call is TRBV12-5, the J call TRBJ1-4; maybe TRBD1 (5 bases). The sample here was CD4+ or CD8+ T cells sorted from blood, taken in a trial of the OX40 agonist ivuxolimab. The sequence derives from an adult with an advanced solid tumor such as melanoma, head and neck, liver or kidney cancer. For the CDR3, the DNA is TGTGCTAGTGGTTACGGGCAGGGCTCTGAAAAACTGTTTTTT. This encodes CASGYGQGSEKLFF.